This T cell receptor beta chain was identified during a study of monozygotic twins with cystic fibrosis. Whole-study findings and limits: In this small cohort, shared CDR3 numbers showed no association with age, concordance or disease severity. Co-twins had the most similar V usage for 13 of 16 pairs, J for 8. Monozygotic CF twins shared more identical nucleotide clonotypes than unrelated patients. Low clonality (median roughly 0.0095) suggested a mostly naive repertoire.

As concerns this clone: Antigen unknown.

Germline assignment: CDR1 SNHLY and CDR2 FYNNEI. The CDR3 loop spans 12 amino acids. The V and J ends lost 7 bases and 3 bases respectively, with 8 bases between them. The method was immunoSEQ multiplex PCR; TCRdb's version includes in-frame clones alone and lacks a portion of them. The table lists about 35,000 clones, over 60% of them singletons, with under 0.9% in the top ten. This chain joins TRBV2 and TRBJ2-3; D is uncertain. The sequenced material came from blood. The TCR comes from a girl aged 5-17 years with cystic fibrosis. CDR3 bases: TGTGCCAGCAATGGTGAGACAGATACGCAGTATTTT. This translates into CASNGETDTQYF.